This note documents a single TCR beta chain sequence. Its specificity is unknown. These data are taken from a study of T cell repertoires in cytomegalovirus infection. Study information: Public TCR beta signatures indicated both CMV infection and matching HLA type. Findings and caveats of the study: Using cumulative public TCR beta family frequency, the authors identified those who carried CMV together with the relevant HLA. What dominated the ex vivo response were HLA-C-restricted CMV-specific TCR beta clonotypes.

Trimming at V came to 5 bases and at J to 6 bases, leaving 6 bases not matched to a gene. Germline CDR1 reads MNHNS; CDR2 reads SASEGT. The CDR3 contains 14 residues. One entry per CDR3 protein results from TCRdb running MiXCR on the reads. The sample lists 200,000 to 250,000 distinct CDR3 sequences, about 23% occurring once. The TCR was taken from a human donor in good health (CMV status not recorded). Some clones in this sample may be carry-over from other donors' samples. The genes are TRBV6-1 and TRBJ1-2; TRBD1 aligns across 10 bases. Sequenced input: CD8+ T cells from PBMCs. CDR3 sequence (DNA): TGTGCCAGCAGTCCGTTGGGACAGGGGAATGGCTACACCTTC. Its protein is CASSPLGQGNGYTF.